This T cell receptor beta chain was sequenced for a study of cytotoxic CD8 clonotypes in ibrutinib-treated CLL. TCRdb's copy holds only in-frame clones and misses some; the assay was immunoSEQ multiplex PCR. The data contain a few hundred thousand clones, 70% to 80% of them singletons. Germline-derived CDR1 and CDR2 are LNHNV and YYDKDF (reference sequence). The CDR3 is made up of 19 amino acids. V was clipped by 2 bases and J by 5 bases; unmatched bases: 11. Remarks on this clone: Its antigen is currently unknown.

Findings and caveats of the study: Patients had baseline clonality above age-matched healthy donors, and this clonality moved with circulating CD8+ T-cell counts. Private clonotypes, not public ones, expanded at ibrutinib response.

The sequence was obtained from a human donor with chronic lymphocytic leukemia. The chain has TRBV15 and TRBJ2-2; 13 bases are a match to TRBD2. The sequenced sample was PBMCs, obtained before ibrutinib treatment. Written as DNA, the CDR3 is TGTGCCACCAGCAGACCCCCGGCTACTAGCGGGAGGGTTACCGGGGAGCTGTTTTTT. Protein sequence: CATSRPPATSGRVTGELFF.